This T cell receptor beta chain was recorded in a study of vaccination effects on CD4 cells after COVID-19. On this clone: Its antigen remains unidentified.

This CDR3 has 14 residues. V gave up 7 bases and J gave up 5 bases, with 16 bases separating them. Germline V gene sequence: CDR1 MDHEN, CDR2 SYDVKM. Sequencing used immunoSEQ multiplex PCR; TCRdb keeps in-frame clones, though not all of them. The sample contains tens of thousands of clones, approximately 74% of which appear only once. Study-wide results and limits: Researchers report that only 1 of 255 vaccine-induced clones in healthy vaccinees cross-reacted with common cold coronaviruses. By a late point after vaccination, infection- and vaccine-induced clones had shrunk markedly through clonal contraction.

After expansion with viral peptide pools in the ViraFEST assay, antigen-specific CD4+ T cells were sequenced. Culturing for roughly 10 days preceded CD4+ T cell isolation. In culture with around 10 IU/ml IL-2 and 9 to 10 ug/ml peptides, PBMC were grown at a few million per well. The authors exchanged half the medium for IL-2 medium on days 3 and 7. The material was CD4+ T cells from PBMCs cultured with HCoV-229E spike peptides, obtained before COVID-19 vaccination. This chain connects TRBV28 to TRBJ2-3; a possible D gene is TRBD1 (5 bases). This TCR derives from a human donor who received a COVID-19 vaccine. CDR3 in amino acids: CASITRGFVDTQYF. The CDR3 region has the DNA TGTGCCAGCATCACAAGGGGTTTCGTAGATACGCAGTATTTT.